These 24 T cell receptor beta chains originate from one sample sequenced in a study of cytomegalovirus exposure and HLA in healthy donors (TCRdb year 2017). The protocol used for the library was the immunoSEQ multiplex PCR assay. For the multiplex PCR, a mixture combining 60 forward primers for TCR Vbeta segments and 13 reverse primers for TCR Jbeta segments was used. TCRdb carries this immuneACCESS record with in-frame sequences only. Its versions omit some clonotypes, under half of them owing to an unresolved V gene in the studies checked, with the rest unexplained. In this sample's table one finds 100,000 to 150,000 clones. The ten top clones hold over 1.5% of the sample. The specimen sequenced was PBMCs. Every receptor here comes from a woman aged 40-49 years in good health and CMV-seropositive.

The gene calls are TRBV5-6 and TRBJ2-2; 12 nucleotides align to TRBD2. This CDR3 contains 16 residues. After removal of 2 bases from V and 4 bases from J, the junction contained 3 bases not matched to a gene. Germline values: CDR1 SGHDT, CDR2 YYEEEE. CDR3 sequence: CASSLGLAGSTGELFF. CDR3 DNA sequence: TGTGCCAGCAGCTTAGGACTAGCGGGGAGCACCGGGGAGCTGTTTTTT. The full variable domain, completed using reference TRBV5-6 and TRBJ2-2, is DAGVTQSPTHLIKTRGQQVTLRCSPKSGHDTVSWYQQALGQGPQFIFQYYEEEERQRGNFPDRFSGHQFPNYSSELNVNALLLGDSALYLCASSLGLAGSTGELFFGEGSRLTVL.

For the CDR3, the DNA is TGCAGCGCAGGACTAGGGTCGTTCTTC. This encodes CSAGLGSFF. The chain couples TRBV29-1 to TRBJ2-1; 7 bases are shared with TRBD2. The V segment lost 7 bases and the J segment 15 bases; nucleotides outside the gene matches: 6. Germline loops: CDR1 SQVTM, CDR2 ANQGSEA. This CDR3 is 9 amino acids long.

The rearrangement joins TRBV7-2 to TRBJ1-4; D ambiguous. Germline V gives CDR1 SGHTA, CDR2 FQGNSA. V dropped 4 bases and J dropped 8 bases, with 17 bases sitting between them. The CDR3 has 15 residues. DNA of the CDR3: TGTGCCAGCAGCTACCACCGGGCAGGAGGCGAAAAACTGTTTTTT. Its translation is CASSYHRAGGEKLFF.

This rearrangement joins TRBV11-2 to TRBJ2-3; D gene unclear. CDR1 and CDR2 (germline): SGHAT, FQNNGV. CDR3 length equals 13 residues. The V end was cut by 3 bases, the J end by 3 bases, with 7 bases between. CDR3 region: CASSFRRTDTQYF. The CDR3 DNA is TGTGCCAGCAGCTTCCGCAGAACAGATACGCAGTATTTT.

This chain uses TRBV5-4 with TRBJ1-5, with TRBD1 as a possible D gene (5 bases). The CDR3 runs to 13 residues. Between the trimmed V and J ends, which lost 1 base and 6 bases, there was a span of 8 bases. In germline, CDR1 is SGHNT, CDR2 YYREEE (reference sequence). The CDR3 nucleotides are TGTGCCAGCAGCTTGTCGGGGGGTCAGCCCCAGCATTTT. This translates into CASSLSGGQPQHF.

The genes are TRBV19 and TRBJ1-2, with D perhaps TRBD1 (5 bases). This CDR3 has 14 residues. In germline, CDR1 is LNHDA, CDR2 SQIVND (reference sequence). V was clipped by 7 bases and J by 5 bases, with 17 bases between them. The CDR3 spells CASIETGKHYGYTF. In DNA, the CDR3 is TGTGCCAGTATCGAAACAGGCAAACATTATGGCTACACCTTC.

This chain uses TRBV19 with TRBJ2-3; 7 nucleotides agree with TRBD2. V lost 4 bases to trimming and J lost 0 bases; unmatched junction nucleotides: 4. The CDR3 consists of 15 residues. Germline V gene data show CDR1 as LNHDA and CDR2 as SQIVND (reference sequence). DNA for the CDR3: TGTGCCAGTAGTACTAGCGGAGGGAGCACAGATACGCAGTATTTT. The encoded protein is CASSTSGGSTDTQYF.

This chain connects TRBV14 to TRBJ1-3; possible D gene TRBD1, 5 bases. This CDR3 contains 15 residues. Germline CDR1 is SGHDN and CDR2 is FVKESK. The V and J ends lost 3 bases and 5 bases respectively, with 14 bases between them. CDR3: CASSHRQGNRNTIYF. For the CDR3, the DNA is TGTGCCAGCAGCCACCGGCAGGGTAATAGAAACACCATATATTTT. The whole variable domain, remainder taken from reference TRBV14 and TRBJ1-3, is EAGVTQFPSHSVIEKGQTVTLRCDPISGHDNLYWYRRVMGKEIKFLLHFVKESKQDESGMPNNRFLAERTGGTYSTLKVQPAELEDSGVYFCASSHRQGNRNTIYFGEGSWLTVV.

V is TRBV10-3 and J is TRBJ2-2, with 12 positions matching TRBD2. Germline trimming cut 6 bases from V and 5 bases from J; bases unmatched to any gene: 7. This CDR3 comprises 16 residues. Germline CDR1 ENHRY, CDR2 SYGVKD. This chain's CDR3 is CAIRLPGLAGTGELFF. The CDR3 DNA sequence: TGTGCCATCAGACTCCCGGGACTAGCGGGTACCGGGGAGCTGTTTTTT.

The genes are TRBV28 and TRBJ1-4, with D hard to call. The CDR3 is 17 amino acids. Germline V CDR1 and CDR2: MDHEN, SYDVKM. V lost 2 bases, J lost 0 bases, and 13 bases lay in between. The CDR3 nucleotides read TGTGCCAGCAGTTTACCGGTCGAGTCATCAACTAATGAAAAACTGTTTTTT. This codes for CASSLPVESSTNEKLFF.

This clone is labeled medium-sized (0.01 to 0.1%) based on frequency. The rearrangement links TRBV6-4 to TRBJ2-7, with TRBD1 matching 12 bases. From germline, CDR1 is MRHNA and CDR2 SNTAGT. The CDR3 sequence is 15 residues long. The ends lost 3 bases at V and 5 bases at J; junction bases unmatched: 5. This CDR3 is CASSESGTGGHEQYF. The CDR3 coding sequence is TGTGCCAGCAGTGAATCCGGGACAGGGGGCCACGAGCAGTACTTC.

This chain joins TRBV6-1 and TRBJ1-3; 8 bases agree with TRBD1. From germline, CDR1 is MNHNS and CDR2 SASEGT. The CDR3 runs to 23 residues. Unmatched junction bases numbered 31, after V lost 2 bases and J lost 7 bases. The DNA of the CDR3 is TGTGCCAGCAGTGAACGAGAGAGACCCAAGGCTGGCATTGTGGGGACAGGTGCGAACACCATATATTTT. Protein product: CASSERERPKAGIVGTGANTIYF.

The genes are TRBV9 and TRBJ2-3; D uncertain. This CDR3 region has 14 residues. The V end was cut by 4 bases, the J end by 2 bases, with 11 bases between. CDR1 is SGDLS and CDR2 is YYNGEE in the germline V gene. CDR3 coding DNA: TGTGCCAGCAGCCCGATGCGTACCACAGATACGCAGTATTTT. As protein: CASSPMRTTDTQYF.

The chain links TRBV7-2 to TRBJ1-1, with D perhaps matching TRBD1 (5 bases). Trimming stripped 2 bases from V and 4 bases from J, with 11 bases between. The V gene's germline CDR1 is SGHTA and CDR2 FQGNSA. The CDR3 totals 14 residues. CDR3 sequence: CASSLKGFGTEAFF. DNA of the CDR3: TGTGCCAGCAGCTTAAAGGGGTTCGGCACTGAAGCTTTCTTT.

V and J are TRBV19 and TRBJ1-1, with unresolved D. Trimming pared 3 bases from V and 2 bases from J, leaving 10 bases between. CDR1 LNHDA and CDR2 SQIVND come from the germline V gene (reference sequence). The CDR3 runs to 14 residues. Here the CDR3 reads CASSMQATNTEAFF. The DNA of the CDR3 is TGTGCCAGTAGTATGCAGGCGACAAACACTGAAGCTTTCTTT.

The rearrangement links TRBV5-1 to TRBJ1-1, with TRBD1 matching 7 bases. Germline V gene data show CDR1 as SGHRS and CDR2 as YFSETQ. Trimming cost V 2 bases and J 3 bases; bases outside gene matches: 7. This CDR3 has 15 residues. This CDR3 reads CASSFGAQGDTEAFF. CDR3 DNA sequence: TGCGCCAGCAGCTTTGGTGCGCAGGGGGACACTGAAGCTTTCTTT.

The chain uses TRBV7-9 and TRBJ2-7, with D tentatively TRBD2 (6 bases). CDR3 size: 15 residues. Per germline, CDR1 SEHNR and CDR2 FQNEAQ (reference sequence). Between the trimmed V and J ends, which lost 1 base and 11 bases, there was a span of 21 bases. CDR3 protein: CASSLDAGTSTWKYF. In DNA form, the CDR3 reads TGTGCCAGCAGCTTAGATGCTGGGACTTCGACTTGGAAGTACTTC.

The chain recombines TRBV27 with TRBJ2-2; the D is unclear. Germline lookup yields CDR1 MNHEY and CDR2 SMNVEV (reference sequence). Trimming left V 0 bases short and J 6 bases short, with 8 bases between. The CDR3 is 14 residues long. The CDR3 DNA reads as TGTGCCAGCAGTTTATCGTACGAGTCCGGGGAGCTGTTTTTT. This codes for CASSLSYESGELFF.

V gene TRBV5-4 combines with J gene TRBJ2-7, with 10 nucleotides matching TRBD2. Losses at the gene ends were 4 bases for V and 3 bases for J; bases not matched to a gene: 4. CDR3 size: 14 residues. Germline CDR1 reads SGHNT; CDR2 reads YYREEE (reference sequence). As DNA, the CDR3 is TGTGCCAGCAGCCATCGGACTAGCGGCTACGAGCAGTACTTC. This gives the protein CASSHRTSGYEQYF.

The chain is built from TRBV9 and TRBJ1-4; the match to TRBD1 covers 10 bases. Looked up from germline, CDR1 is SGDLS and CDR2 is YYNGEE. This CDR3 contains 15 residues. The V gene end was trimmed by 4 bases and the J gene end by 6 bases; junction bases not matched to a gene: 6. The CDR3 nucleotides are TGTGCCAGCAGCCCGAGGACAGGGGGGGATGAAAAACTGTTTTTT. Its protein product is CASSPRTGGDEKLFF. Filled out from reference TRBV9 and TRBJ1-4, the complete variable domain reads DSGVTQTPKHLITATGQRVTLRCSPRSGDLSVYWYQQSLDQGLQFLIQYYNGEERAKGNILERFSAQQFPDLHSELNLSSLELGDSALYFCASSPRTGGDEKLFFGSGTQLSVL.

V is TRBV15 and J is TRBJ2-3; 11 bases match TRBD2. The V segment lost 2 bases and the J segment 4 bases; nucleotides outside the gene matches: 8. The CDR3 has 17 residues. The germline gives CDR1 LNHNV, CDR2 YYDKDF (reference sequence). CDR3 loop: CATSRTGLADYADTQYF. CDR3 coding DNA: TGTGCCACCAGCAGAACGGGACTAGCGGACTACGCAGATACGCAGTATTTT.

The J gene is TRBJ2-1, the V gene TRBV30; D possibly corresponds to TRBD1 (5 bases). The germline V gene encodes CDR1 GTSNPN and CDR2 SVGIG (reference sequence). The germline V and J ends were trimmed by 0 bases and 0 bases, with 9 bases remaining between them. This CDR3 spans 15 amino acids. This CDR3 is CAWSVGATSYNEQFF. CDR3 in DNA: TGTGCCTGGAGTGTAGGGGCCACCTCCTACAATGAGCAGTTCTTC.

This chain uses TRBV7-2 with TRBJ2-3; D might be TRBD1 (5 bases). Trimming removed 5 bases from V and 5 bases from J, with 17 bases in between. The CDR3 spans 15 residues. Germline lookup yields CDR1 SGHTA and CDR2 FQGNSA. CDR3 sequence reads: CASSALVGVKDTQYF. Here the CDR3 DNA reads TGTGCCAGCAGCGCCCTAGTAGGGGTTAAAGATACGCAGTATTTT. Drawing the rest from reference TRBV7-2 and TRBJ2-3, the complete variable domain is GAGVSQSPSNKVTEKGKDVELRCDPISGHTALYWYRQSLGQGLEFLIYFQGNSAPDKSGLPSDRFSAERTGGSVSTLTIQRTQQEDSAVYLCASSALVGVKDTQYFGPGTRLTVL.

This chain joins TRBV10-3 and TRBJ2-1; 11 positions agree with TRBD2. The CDR3 has 19 amino acids. Germline loops: CDR1 ENHRY, CDR2 SYGVKD. V was pared by 10 bases and J by 0 bases, with 17 bases of the junction left unmatched. This CDR3 is CATRPGTSGDHRSYNEQFF. The CDR3 nucleotides are TGTGCCACAAGACCCGGGACTAGCGGTGATCACCGCTCCTACAATGAGCAGTTCTTC.